This TCR beta chain was profiled in a study of blood T cell repertoires in COVID-19. The overall study: PBMCs, B-cell-depleted T cells, or T cells were the source of the cDNA or gDNA that made up the material.

The data were produced by immunoSEQ multiplex PCR, yet TCRdb's version contains in-frame clones alone and is incomplete. The profile shows roughly 50,000 clones, approximately 90% of them singletons. CDR1 and CDR2 from the germline V gene are SQVTM and ANQGSEA. V lost 5 bases and J lost 8, with 9 bases in between. The CDR3 consists of 10 residues. Sequencing was done on a sample of peripheral blood. This receptor was identified in a woman between 35 and 50 years old with active COVID-19. The rearrangement links TRBV29-1 to TRBJ1-2; perhaps TRBD1 as D (6 bases). The CDR3 protein is CSVNREGYTF. In nucleotides, the CDR3 is TGCAGCGTTAACAGGGAAGGCTACACCTTC.